This TCR beta chain stems from a study of blood T cells in healthy people across ages. Study-wide results and caveats: PBMC samples, being unsorted, prevented any conclusive comparison of naive and antigen-experienced cells.

The authors drew 8 to 10 milliliters of peripheral blood from each donor. Germline V gene data show CDR1 as SGHDT and CDR2 as YYEEEE. The CDR3 runs to 11 residues. With 4 bases removed from V and 7 bases from J, the gap between germline ends came to 6 bases. With a J-beta primer mix and a sample-barcoded 5' primer, a second PCR ran about 6 to 11 cycles. The template-switch adaptor was a 5' adaptor with 12 random nucleotides. It tagged each cDNA molecule. TCRdb re-called the 5' RACE reads with MiXCR, one entry per CDR3 protein. Of some 1.5 million distinct CDR3 sequences in the sample, 28% were seen once. This clonotype was recorded many times. Its antigen is undetermined.

Sequenced material: blood. This receptor was identified in a woman under 40 in good health. The chain uses TRBV5-6 and TRBJ2-1, with D uncertain. CDR3 protein: CASSIGNEQFF. The CDR3 nucleotides read TGTGCCAGCAGCATAGGGAATGAGCAGTTCTTC.